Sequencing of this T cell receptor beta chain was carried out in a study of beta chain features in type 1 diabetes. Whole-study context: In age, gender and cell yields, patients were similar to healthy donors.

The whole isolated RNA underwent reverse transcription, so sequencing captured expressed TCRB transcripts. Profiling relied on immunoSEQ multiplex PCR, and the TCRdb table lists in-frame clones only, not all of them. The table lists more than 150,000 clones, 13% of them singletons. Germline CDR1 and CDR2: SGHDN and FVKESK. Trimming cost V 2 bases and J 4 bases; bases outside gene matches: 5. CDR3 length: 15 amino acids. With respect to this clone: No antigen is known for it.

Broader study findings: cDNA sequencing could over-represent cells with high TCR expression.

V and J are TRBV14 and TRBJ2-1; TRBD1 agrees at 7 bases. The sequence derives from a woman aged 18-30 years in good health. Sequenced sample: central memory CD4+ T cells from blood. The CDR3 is CASSQTDRNYNEQFF. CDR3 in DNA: TGTGCCAGCAGCCAAACGGACAGGAATTACAATGAGCAGTTCTTC.